The next 17 T cell receptor beta chains were all read from a single sample in a study of blood T cell repertoires in COVID-19. The protocol was immunoSEQ multiplex PCR, while the TCRdb copy is restricted to in-frame clones and leaves out a portion. The table records approximately 250,000 clones, more than 75% of them present only once. The sample taken for sequencing was PBMCs or T cells enriched from blood (not recorded which). The receptors stem from an older woman in a cohort exposed to, infected with or recovered from COVID-19 (not recorded which).

This chain links TRBV3-1 (or the pseudogene TRBV3-2) with TRBJ2-7, with TRBD2 identical over 9 bases. Unmatched junction bases numbered 7, after V lost 3 bases and J lost 4 bases. CDR3 length: 15 amino acids. CDR1 is LGHDT, CDR2 YNNKEL, per germline (reference sequence). In DNA, the CDR3 is TGTGCCAGCAGCCAGGTACCCAGCGGGAGGTACGAGCAGTACTTC. Translating gives CASSQVPSGRYEQYF.

The V gene is TRBV7-9, the J gene TRBJ2-1; TRBD2 might be the D (7 bases). The CDR3 extends over 17 amino acids. V was pared by 7 bases and J by 5 bases, with 24 bases between. From germline, CDR1 is SEHNR and CDR2 FQNEAQ (reference sequence). The CDR3 sequence is CASKGGGSKVEDNEQFF. DNA for the CDR3: TGTGCCAGCAAGGGGGGCGGGAGTAAGGTTGAGGACAATGAGCAGTTCTTC.

This chain links TRBV6-5 with TRBJ1-3; maybe TRBD1 (5 bases). With 10 bases removed from V and 0 bases from J, the gap between germline ends came to 16 bases. CDR3 size: 15 residues. In germline, CDR1 is MNHEY, CDR2 SVGAGI. This chain's CDR3 is CATAGLASSGNTIYF. The CDR3 DNA sequence: TGTGCCACCGCGGGACTGGCGAGCTCTGGAAACACCATATATTTT.

The rearrangement joins TRBV3-1 (or the pseudogene TRBV3-2) to TRBJ1-1; 8 bases agree with TRBD1. The CDR3 spans 15 residues. Germline V gene data show CDR1 as LGHDT and CDR2 as YNNKEL (reference sequence). The V gene end was trimmed by 3 bases and the J gene end by 2 bases; junction bases not matched to a gene: 5. CDR3 residues: CASSHTRGRNTEAFF. DNA for the CDR3: TGTGCCAGCAGCCATACCAGGGGGCGAAACACTGAAGCTTTCTTT.

The genes are TRBV7-2 and TRBJ1-2, with 11 positions matching TRBD1. The germline V gene has CDR1 SGHTA and CDR2 FQGNSA. The CDR3 is 19 amino acids. With 1 base clipped from V and 7 bases from J, the junction kept 17 bases outside the gene matches. CDR3 region: CASSLDAAGQGAKRRGYTF. The CDR3 nucleotides read TGTGCCAGCAGCTTAGATGCCGCTGGACAGGGGGCAAAGCGGCGTGGCTACACCTTC. Supplemented by reference TRBV7-2 and TRBJ1-2, the full variable domain reads GAGVSQSPSNKVTEKGKDVELRCDPISGHTALYWYRQSLGQGLEFLIYFQGNSAPDKSGLPSDRFSAERTGGSVSTLTIQRTQQEDSAVYLCASSLDAAGQGAKRRGYTFGSGTRLTVV.

The chain recombines TRBV11-3 with TRBJ2-1; the match to TRBD2 covers 15 bases. The CDR3 is 19 residues long. Germline values: CDR1 SGHNT, CDR2 YENEEA. Trimming cost V 4 bases and J 7 bases; bases outside gene matches: 14. CDR3 nucleotide sequence: TGTGCCAGCAGCTCAGGACTAGGACTAGCGGGAGGGCCGGGGAATGAGCAGTTCTTC. Its translation: CASSSGLGLAGGPGNEQFF.

The V call is TRBV16, the J call TRBJ2-5; D gene ambiguous. Per germline, CDR1 KGHSY and CDR2 FQNENV. The CDR3 is 14 residues long. V was pared by 4 bases and J by 5 bases, with 14 bases between. The CDR3 DNA follows: TGTGCCAGCAGCCGAGACCCGGGTTCGGAGACCCAGTACTTC. Amino acids: CASSRDPGSETQYF.

A single count supports this clone. The chain couples TRBV5-6 to TRBJ1-6; maybe TRBD1 (6 bases). This CDR3 contains 17 residues. Trimming took 1 base from V and 3 from J, leaving 14 bases between them. The germline CDR1 and CDR2 sequences are SGHDT and YYEEEE. In DNA form, the CDR3 reads TGTGCCAGCAGCTTGCACCGGGGGGCTGGCTATAATTCACCCCTCCACTTT. This codes for CASSLHRGAGYNSPLHF.

The chain joins TRBV19 to TRBJ2-5; D ambiguous. V was shortened by 6 bases and J by 0 bases, with 8 bases between the two germline ends. CDR3 size: 13 residues. The germline V gene encodes CDR1 LNHDA and CDR2 SQIVND (reference sequence). The CDR3 here is CASRSVYQETQYF. In nucleotides, the CDR3 is TGTGCCAGTAGGTCCGTGTACCAAGAGACCCAGTACTTC. The complete variable domain, with remaining parts taken from reference TRBV19 and TRBJ2-5, reads DGGITQSPKYLFRKEGQNVTLSCEQNLNHDAMYWYRQDPGQGLRLIYYSQIVNDFQKGDIAEGYSVSREKKESFPLTVTSAQKNPTAFYLCASRSVYQETQYFGPGTRLLVL.

V is TRBV19 and J is TRBJ1-2; the match to TRBD1 covers 7 bases. The CDR3 runs to 14 residues. The germline V gene has CDR1 LNHDA and CDR2 SQIVND (reference sequence). With V trimmed by 10 bases and J by 3 bases, 11 bases remained unmatched. DNA of the CDR3: TGTGCCACCCTCAGACATGGACAGGACTATGGCTACACCTTC. Translated: CATLRHGQDYGYTF.

The CDR3 protein is CASSQERNQPYGYTF. CDR3 bases: TGTGCCAGCAGCCAAGAGAGAAACCAACCCTATGGCTACACCTTC. This chain uses TRBV4-2 with TRBJ1-2; D unresolved. The V and J ends lost 0 bases and 4 bases respectively, with 12 bases between them. CDR1 is LGHNA and CDR2 is YNFKEQ in the germline V gene. The CDR3 has 15 amino acids.

This sequence joins TRBV29-1 and TRBJ2-3; TRBD2 matches at 16 bases. The CDR3 sequence is 18 residues long. Trimming cost V 1 base and J 6 bases; bases outside gene matches: 10. CDR1 and CDR2 from the germline V gene are SQVTM and ANQGSEA. CDR3 protein: CSVEGGLAGGSSLDTQYF. As DNA, the CDR3 is TGCAGCGTTGAAGGGGGACTAGCGGGAGGGTCATCATTGGATACGCAGTATTTT.

The chain links TRBV19 to TRBJ2-7, with D maybe TRBD1 (6 bases). The germline V gene encodes CDR1 LNHDA and CDR2 SQIVND (reference sequence). This CDR3 is 13 amino acids long. V was trimmed by 4 bases and J by 5 bases, leaving 12 bases between them. CDR3 residues: CASSKDRPHEQYF. Here the CDR3 DNA reads TGTGCCAGTAGTAAAGACAGGCCCCACGAGCAGTACTTC.

The CDR3 spells CASRYFEGDGYTF. As DNA, the CDR3 is TGTGCCAGCAGGTATTTTGAGGGGGATGGCTACACCTTC. V usage is TRBV28 and J usage is TRBJ1-2, with TRBD1 as a possible D gene (6 bases). The CDR3 is 13 amino acids. Trimming removed 6 bases from V and 6 bases from J, with 14 bases in between. The V gene's germline CDR1 is MDHEN and CDR2 SYDVKM.

The genes are TRBV25-1 and TRBJ2-5, with D tentatively TRBD1 (7 bases). The CDR3 is 14 residues long. Trimming pared 1 base from V and 6 bases from J, leaving 12 bases between. Per germline, CDR1 MGHDK and CDR2 SYGVNS. Here the CDR3 reads CASSESEGAKTQYF. For the CDR3, the DNA is TGTGCCAGCAGTGAATCGGAGGGGGCGAAGACCCAGTACTTC.

The chain links TRBV6-5 to TRBJ2-7, with TRBD1 matching over 8 bases. With V trimmed by 6 bases and J by 2 bases, 6 bases remained unmatched. From germline, CDR1 is MNHEY and CDR2 SVGAGI. The CDR3 has 14 amino acids. Here the CDR3 DNA reads TGTGCCAGCAGAGGACAGGGAAGGACCTACGAGCAGTACTTC. This encodes CASRGQGRTYEQYF.

The gene calls are TRBV6-5 and TRBJ1-1; D is unclear. V was shortened by 5 bases and J by 4 bases, with 11 bases between the two germline ends. The CDR3 runs to 13 residues. The germline CDR1 and CDR2 sequences are MNHEY and SVGAGI. For the CDR3, the DNA is TGTGCCAGCAGTCCTCATTCGGTCACTGAAGCTTTCTTT. As protein: CASSPHSVTEAFF.